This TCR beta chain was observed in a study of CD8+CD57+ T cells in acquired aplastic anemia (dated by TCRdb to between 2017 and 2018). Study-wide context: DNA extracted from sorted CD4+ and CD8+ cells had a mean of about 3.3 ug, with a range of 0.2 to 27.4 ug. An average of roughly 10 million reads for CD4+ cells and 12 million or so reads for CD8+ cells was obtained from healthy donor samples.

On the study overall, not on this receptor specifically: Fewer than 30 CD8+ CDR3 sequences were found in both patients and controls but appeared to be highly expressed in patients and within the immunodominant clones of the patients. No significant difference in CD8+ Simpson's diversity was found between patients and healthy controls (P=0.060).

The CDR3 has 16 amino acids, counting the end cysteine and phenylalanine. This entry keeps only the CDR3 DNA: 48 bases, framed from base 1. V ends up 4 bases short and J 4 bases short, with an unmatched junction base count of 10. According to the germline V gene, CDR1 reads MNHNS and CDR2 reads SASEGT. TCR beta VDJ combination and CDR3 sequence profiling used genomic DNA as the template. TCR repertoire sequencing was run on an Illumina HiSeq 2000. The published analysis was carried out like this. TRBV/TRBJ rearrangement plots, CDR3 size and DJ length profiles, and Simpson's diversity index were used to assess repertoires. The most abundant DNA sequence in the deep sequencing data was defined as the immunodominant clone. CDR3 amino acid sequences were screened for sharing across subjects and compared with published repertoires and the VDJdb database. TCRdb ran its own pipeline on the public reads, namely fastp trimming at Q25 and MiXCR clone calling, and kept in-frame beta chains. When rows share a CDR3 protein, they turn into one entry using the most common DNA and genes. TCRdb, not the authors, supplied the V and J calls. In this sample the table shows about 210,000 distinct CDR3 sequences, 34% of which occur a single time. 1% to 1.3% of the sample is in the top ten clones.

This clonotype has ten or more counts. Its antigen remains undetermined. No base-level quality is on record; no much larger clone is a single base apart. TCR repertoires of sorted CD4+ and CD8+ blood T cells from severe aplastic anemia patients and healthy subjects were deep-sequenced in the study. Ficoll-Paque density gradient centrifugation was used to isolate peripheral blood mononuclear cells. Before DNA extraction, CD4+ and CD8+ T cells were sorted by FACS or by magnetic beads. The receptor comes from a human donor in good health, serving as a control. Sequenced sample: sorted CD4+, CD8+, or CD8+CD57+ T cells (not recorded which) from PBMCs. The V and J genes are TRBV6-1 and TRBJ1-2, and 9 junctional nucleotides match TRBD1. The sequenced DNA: TGTGCCAGCAGTGCCCGGACAGGGGTAGGGGGCTATGGCTACACCTTC. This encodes CASSARTGVGGYGYTF.